These 8 T cell receptor beta chains share one sample of origin, sequenced in a study of shared clonotypes between healthy human individuals. The method was immunoSEQ multiplex PCR; TCRdb's version includes in-frame clones alone and lacks a portion of them. The sample has over 850,000 clones, 75% to 80% seen once. The sample taken for sequencing was memory CD4+ T cells from PBMCs. Noted subset: CD45RA-negative fraction. These receptor sequences come from a man aged 18 to 30 in good health. Some clones in this sample may be carry-over from other donors' samples.

The chain carries TRBV2 and TRBJ1-3; the D is unclear. This CDR3 contains 14 residues. V was cut by 2 bases and J by 0 bases, with 5 bases left in between. Germline-derived CDR1 and CDR2 are SNHLY and FYNNEI. CDR3 nucleotide sequence: TGTGCCAGCAGTGAAACCAGCTCTGGAAACACCATATATTTT. This encodes CASSETSSGNTIYF.

Concerning this clone: It may be a read error: a sequence one base away is much more abundant. Other DNA sequences within the sample encode an identical CDR3. The rearrangement joins TRBV29-1 to TRBJ2-1; 9 positions agree with TRBD2. The CDR3 totals 13 residues. V dropped 4 bases and J dropped 13; count of bases not matched to a gene: 11. Germline lookup yields CDR1 SQVTM and CDR2 ANQGSEA. CDR3 in DNA: TGCAGCGTTGGGCTAGCGGGAAAGGGTGAACAGTTCTTC. As protein: CSVGLAGKGEQFF.

The V gene is TRBV4-3, the J gene TRBJ2-7; D ambiguous. The ends were cut back, 0 bases at V and 3 bases at J, with 15 bases in the middle. The germline CDR1 and CDR2 sequences are LGHNA and YSLEER. The CDR3 has 16 residues. CDR3 region: CASSQDQYFLNYEQYF. Written as DNA, the CDR3 is TGCGCCAGCAGCCAAGATCAGTACTTCCTGAACTACGAGCAGTACTTC.

The chain has TRBV5-4 and TRBJ2-1, with 7 bases identical to TRBD1. V shed 3 bases, J shed 3 bases, and the junction held 6 bases outside the gene matches. Germline CDR1 and CDR2: SGHNT and YYREEE (reference sequence). The CDR3 spans 15 residues. The CDR3: CASSSRQGDYNEQFF. CDR3 coding DNA: TGTGCCAGCAGCTCCAGACAGGGAGACTACAATGAGCAGTTCTTC.

This clone was seen once. The V gene is TRBV11-2, the J gene TRBJ1-1; unclear D gene. Trimming stripped 3 bases from V and 4 bases from J, with 12 bases between. The CDR3 is 14 amino acids. Germline V gene data show CDR1 as SGHAT and CDR2 as FQNNGV. Written as DNA, the CDR3 is TGTGCCAGCAGCTTTTCAGTTTTTGGCACTGAAGCTTTCTTT. Its translation is CASSFSVFGTEAFF.

This chain uses TRBV6-5 with TRBJ2-1, with a weak D call TRBD2 (6 bases). Trimming pared 5 bases from V and 1 base from J, leaving 9 bases between. The germline gives CDR1 MNHEY, CDR2 SVGAGI. The CDR3 is 14 amino acids. The CDR3 nucleotides are TGTGCCAGCAGTCCCGGGGGTTCCTACAATGAGCAGTTCTTC. Translating it yields CASSPGGSYNEQFF.

This clone occurred once. A far larger clone differs by one base, so this is likely a read error. Since no conserved phenylalanine or tryptophan closes the CDR3, a read error is the likely cause. The chain recombines TRBV18 with TRBJ1-1; 8 nucleotides match TRBD1. This CDR3 is 16 amino acids long. J lost 6 bases, V lost 6 bases, and 15 bases had no gene match. In germline, CDR1 is KGHSH, CDR2 LQKENI. The CDR3 loop is CASSLRMDRDTPEAFS. CDR3 in DNA: TGTGCCAGCTCCCTACGAATGGACAGGGATACCCCTGAAGCTTTCTCT.

The chain is built from TRBV30 and TRBJ2-5, with 8 bases matching TRBD2. Germline assignment: CDR1 GTSNPN and CDR2 SVGIG (reference sequence). The trim removed 7 bases at V and 2 bases at J, leaving 6 bases unmatched. The CDR3 length is 13 residues. CDR3 sequence reads: CASSGGGQETQYF. The CDR3 coding sequence is TGTGCCTCTTCGGGGGGGGGACAAGAGACCCAGTACTTC.